In this sample, the clone carrying this TCR beta chain turned up many times. Germline V gives CDR1 SQVTM, CDR2 ANQGSEA. This CDR3 is 14 amino acids long. J gave up 5 bases and V 0 bases, and 4 bases lay outside the gene matches. These data belong to a study of T-cell reconstitution after alpha-beta-depleted transplantation in children. Unique molecular identifiers were incorporated into the prepared TCRbeta library. Via MiXCR, TCRdb re-called the PCR reads, giving one row per CDR3 protein. The repertoire holds about 120,000 distinct CDR3 sequences, 10% seen once, with around 8.5% in the top ten. The TCR comes from a human donor who donated a stem cell graft to a child with acute lymphoblastic leukemia. This chain joins TRBV29-1 and TRBJ1-2; TRBD1 aligns across 9 bases. The starting material was PBMCs from the stem cell graft donor, obtained from the stem cell graft. This CDR3 reads CSVEEKTGGYGYTF. CDR3 DNA: TGCAGCGTTGAAGAAAAGACAGGGGGTTATGGCTACACCTTC.